This entry lists 15 T cell receptor beta chains sequenced from one sample in a study of blood T cell repertoires in COVID-19. Here immunoSEQ multiplex PCR was the method, and the copy in TCRdb shows in-frame clones only, minus some. The sample consists of some 58,000 clones, 90% of them appearing once. The specimen was peripheral blood. Every receptor here comes from a man aged 40-49 years with acute or convalescent COVID-19.

The sample holds a few counts of this clone. J is TRBJ2-1 and V is TRBV29-1, with 8 bases aligning to TRBD2. V shed 7 bases and J 1 base; nucleotides not matched to a gene: 6. Looked up from germline, CDR1 is SQVTM and CDR2 is ANQGSEA. The CDR3 loop spans 14 amino acids. CDR3 residues: CSAISGKSYNEQFF. In nucleotides, the CDR3 is TGCAGCGCTATTAGCGGGAAATCCTACAATGAGCAGTTCTTC.

This chain uses TRBV29-1 with TRBJ1-2, with 9 bases identical to TRBD1. The junction had 4 bases not matched to a gene; V was cut back by 4 bases and J by 4 bases. CDR1 SQVTM and CDR2 ANQGSEA come from the germline V gene. The CDR3 runs to 13 residues. Here the CDR3 DNA reads TGCAGCGTTGTGGACAGGGGCGGCTATGGCTACACCTTC. Translating it yields CSVVDRGGYGYTF. Full variable domain (missing parts from reference TRBV29-1 and TRBJ1-2): SAVISQKPSRDICQRGTSLTIQCQVDSQVTMMFWYRQQPGQSLTLIATANQGSEATYESGFVIDKFPISRPNLTFSTLTVSNMSPEDSSIYLCSVVDRGGYGYTFGSGTRLTVV.

The gene calls are TRBV7-2 and TRBJ1-1; 9 bases map to TRBD1. Germline CDR1 and CDR2: SGHTA and FQGNSA. The CDR3 contains 17 residues. V shed 4 bases and J 4 bases; nucleotides not matched to a gene: 13. In nucleotides, the CDR3 is TGTGCCAGCAGCTCCTTAAAGACAGGGGGGAAGGCCACTGAAGCTTTCTTT. Translation: CASSSLKTGGKATEAFF.

This clone was counted a few times. V gene TRBV5-8 combines with J gene TRBJ1-1; the D gene is possibly TRBD1 (5 bases). The germline CDR1 and CDR2 sequences are SGHTS and YDEGEE. V dropped 1 base and J dropped 6 bases, with 13 bases sitting between them. CDR3 length: 14 amino acids. The CDR3 DNA reads as TGTGCCAGCAGCTTGAGCGGGGGGGGATCTGAAGCTTTCTTT. Its protein product is CASSLSGGGSEAFF. Full variable domain (outside the CDR3, taken from reference TRBV5-8 and TRBJ1-1): EAGVTQSPTHLIKTRGQQATLRCSPISGHTSVYWYQQALGLGLQFLLWYDEGEERNRGNFPPRFSGRQFPNYSSELNVNALELEDSALYLCASSLSGGGSEAFFGQGTRLTVV.

In DNA form, the CDR3 reads TGTGCCAGCAGCTTAGCAGGGGTGTCACCCCTCCACTTT. It encodes CASSLAGVSPLHF. J is TRBJ1-6 and V is TRBV5-5, with TRBD1 as a possible D gene (6 bases). The V gene's germline CDR1 is SGHKS and CDR2 YYEKEE (reference sequence). This CDR3 is 13 amino acids long. V lost 2 bases, J lost 10 bases, and 10 bases lay in between.

CDR3 bases: TGTGCCAGCAGCCCTCGGAGGGAGGGAGATACGCAGTATTTT. It specifies CASSPRREGDTQYF. The rearrangement joins TRBV11-2 to TRBJ2-3; 7 nucleotides match TRBD2. Germline CDR1 is SGHAT and CDR2 is FQNNGV. J gave up 5 bases and V 5 bases, and 7 bases lay outside the gene matches. The CDR3 extends over 14 amino acids.

This chain joins TRBV7-9 and TRBJ1-3, with D perhaps TRBD1 (5 bases). V lost 5 bases, J lost 8 bases, and 13 bases lay in between. The CDR3 totals 13 residues. The germline V gene encodes CDR1 SEHNR and CDR2 FQNEAQ (reference sequence). CDR3 loop: CASSLTGPDTIYF. The CDR3 nucleotides are TGTGCCAGCAGCCTCACAGGTCCCGACACCATATATTTT.

V gene TRBV5-1 combines with J gene TRBJ2-1, with D perhaps TRBD2 (6 bases). CDR3 size: 16 residues. The germline V gene has CDR1 SGHRS and CDR2 YFSETQ. The V end was cut by 3 bases, the J end by 2 bases, with 15 bases between. CDR3: CASSSHLAPPYNEQFF. The CDR3 DNA is TGCGCCAGCAGCTCCCACCTAGCGCCTCCCTACAATGAGCAGTTCTTC.

This clone was counted a few times. This chain connects TRBV12-5 to TRBJ1-4, with D possibly TRBD1 on 5 matching bases. Germline V gene lookup returns CDR1 LGHNT and CDR2 FRNRAP. The CDR3 extends over 18 amino acids. Trimming removed 2 bases from V and 5 bases from J, with 21 bases in between. The CDR3 nucleotides are TGTGCTAGTGGTTTGTTCCGATTACCGACAGCTCTAAATGAAAAACTGTTTTTT. It codes for CASGLFRLPTALNEKLFF.

The rearrangement joins TRBV5-4 to TRBJ1-4, with D unresolved. Trimming stripped 4 bases from V and 8 bases from J, with 18 bases between. CDR1 is SGHNT, CDR2 YYREEE, per germline (reference sequence). The CDR3 has 15 amino acids. CDR3: CASSLWSGKVEKLFF. CDR3 coding DNA: TGTGCCAGCAGCCTATGGTCGGGGAAGGTGGAAAAACTGTTTTTT.

Here the CDR3 DNA reads TGTGCCAGCAGCCGGGACAGGGGCACTGAAGCTTTCTTT. This encodes CASSRDRGTEAFF. The chain joins TRBV6-5 to TRBJ1-1; 10 nucleotides line up with TRBD1. Trimming cost V 6 bases and J 4 bases; bases outside gene matches: 2. The germline gives CDR1 MNHEY, CDR2 SVGAGI. The CDR3 extends over 13 amino acids.

The chain has TRBV27 and TRBJ2-7; D ambiguous. Germline CDR1 MNHEY, CDR2 SMNVEV (reference sequence). Trimming shortened V by 5 bases and J by 1 base, and 12 bases separated the two germline ends. The CDR3 runs to 14 residues. The CDR3 nucleotides are TGTGCCAGCAGTCCCCACCCGCGATCCTACGAGCAGTACTTC. Translated: CASSPHPRSYEQYF.

This chain uses TRBV7-9 with TRBJ1-1; TRBD1 agrees at 9 bases. J was trimmed by 5 bases and V by 5 bases; bases with no gene match: 6. This CDR3 region has 14 residues. Germline-derived CDR1 and CDR2 are SEHNR and FQNEAQ (reference sequence). This CDR3 is CASSLPGTGTEAFF. The DNA for the CDR3 is TGTGCCAGCAGCCTACCCGGGACAGGGACTGAAGCTTTCTTT.

The gene calls are TRBV29-1 and TRBJ2-1; the match to TRBD2 covers 10 bases. CDR3 length: 16 amino acids. Trimming at V came to 3 bases and at J to 3 bases, leaving 8 bases not matched to a gene. From germline, CDR1 is SQVTM and CDR2 ANQGSEA. CDR3 DNA sequence: TGCAGCGTTGATGGAGGGGGGACTAGCGACTACAATGAGCAGTTCTTC. It yields the protein CSVDGGGTSDYNEQFF.

The gene calls are TRBV9 and TRBJ2-1; 13 nucleotides agree with TRBD2. Germline loops: CDR1 SGDLS, CDR2 YYNGEE. The CDR3 consists of 18 residues. V shed 3 bases, J shed 2 bases, and the junction held 8 bases outside the gene matches. The chain's CDR3 is CASSDPTGLAGAYNEQFF. DNA for the CDR3: TGTGCCAGCAGCGACCCTACCGGACTAGCGGGAGCCTACAATGAGCAGTTCTTC. Full variable domain (rest looked up from reference TRBV9 and TRBJ2-1): DSGVTQTPKHLITATGQRVTLRCSPRSGDLSVYWYQQSLDQGLQFLIQYYNGEERAKGNILERFSAQQFPDLHSELNLSSLELGDSALYFCASSDPTGLAGAYNEQFFGPGTRLTVL.